A single sample gave rise to the 8 T cell receptor beta chains below, sequenced in a study of cytomegalovirus exposure and HLA in healthy donors. PCR amplification relied on 60 Vbeta primers (plus 13 Jbeta primers). Only in-frame clones appear in the TCRdb table, and some are missing; sequencing was by immunoSEQ multiplex PCR. The data contain around 80,000 clones, around 60% of them singletons. Sequencing was carried out using PBMCs. Source of these receptors: a male donor in good health and CMV-seropositive.

The chain joins TRBV7-9 to TRBJ1-4, with D unresolved. Trimming took off 1 base at V and 0 bases at J, with 6 bases between the two ends. The germline gives CDR1 SEHNR, CDR2 FQNEAQ (reference sequence). CDR3 length: 15 amino acids. The CDR3 here is CASSLGRSTNEKLFF. For the CDR3, the DNA is TGTGCCAGCAGCTTAGGGCGGTCAACTAATGAAAAACTGTTTTTT. Drawing the rest from reference TRBV7-9 and TRBJ1-4, the complete variable domain is DTGVSQNPRHKITKRGQNVTFRCDPISEHNRLYWYRQTLGQGPEFLTYFQNEAQLEKSRLLSDRFSAERPKGSFSTLEIQRTEQGDSAMYLCASSLGRSTNEKLFFGSGTQLSVL.

V and J are TRBV30 and TRBJ1-5, with TRBD1 as a possible D gene (5 bases). Trimming took 2 bases from V and 9 from J, leaving 14 bases between them. The CDR3 is made up of 13 amino acids. Germline assignment: CDR1 GTSNPN and CDR2 SVGIG (reference sequence). The CDR3 coding sequence is TGTGCCTGGAGTTCCGACAGTACGGGGCCCCAGCATTTT. Translating it yields CAWSSDSTGPQHF.

This clone was counted only a few times. The chain joins TRBV7-8 to TRBJ2-5; TRBD2 is a possible D gene (6 bases). Germline V gene data show CDR1 as SGHVS and CDR2 as FQNEAQ. V lost 2 bases, J lost 4 bases, and 20 bases lay in between. CDR3 length equals 17 residues. CDR3 in DNA: TGTGCCAGCAGCTTAAAGTTCGGGGGTAGCGAGGGAGAGACCCAGTACTTC. Protein: CASSLKFGGSEGETQYF.

CDR3 amino acids: CASSLEQGLPFF. The CDR3 DNA follows: TGTGCCAGCAGCTTAGAGCAGGGGCTCCCTTTCTTC. The chain employs TRBV7-6 and TRBJ2-1; D may be TRBD1 (6 bases). Germline CDR1 reads SGHVS; CDR2 reads FNYEAQ. The V end was cut by 1 base, the J end by 16 bases, with 14 bases between. This CDR3 is 12 amino acids long.

This rearrangement joins TRBV28 to TRBJ1-1; 9 bases map to TRBD1. Losses at the gene ends were 3 bases for V and 0 bases for J; bases not matched to a gene: 8. CDR1 is MDHEN and CDR2 is SYDVKM in the germline V gene. CDR3 length: 17 amino acids. The CDR3 DNA is TGTGCCAGCAGTTTTACAGGGGGCTTCTCAATGAACACTGAAGCTTTCTTT. This gives the protein CASSFTGGFSMNTEAFF.

V usage is TRBV5-6 and J usage is TRBJ2-3; TRBD2 matches at 13 bases. The V segment lost 3 bases and the J segment 3 bases; nucleotides outside the gene matches: 10. The CDR3 is made up of 18 amino acids. In germline, CDR1 is SGHDT, CDR2 YYEEEE. CDR3 residues: CASSSLRTSGRATDTQYF. The CDR3 nucleotides are TGTGCCAGCAGCTCTCTCAGGACTAGCGGGAGAGCAACAGATACGCAGTATTTT.

A single count supports this clone. This chain connects TRBV19 to TRBJ2-5; D is unresolved. V lost 5 bases to trimming and J lost 2 bases, with 15 bases between them. The germline V gene has CDR1 LNHDA and CDR2 SQIVND (reference sequence). This CDR3 comprises 15 residues. The CDR3 coding sequence is TGTGCCAGTAGTTATTCTTCTGTATCTCAAGAGACCCAGTACTTC. Translation gives CASSYSSVSQETQYF.

This chain uses TRBV7-9 with TRBJ1-1; possibly TRBD1 for D (6 bases). The V end lost 5 bases, the J end lost 10 bases, and 17 bases lay between the germline ends. This CDR3 region has 13 residues. The germline gives CDR1 SEHNR, CDR2 FQNEAQ (reference sequence). CDR3 sequence (DNA): TGTGCCAGCAGCCCGACAGGACGCCGGGGAGCTTTCTTT. Amino acids: CASSPTGRRGAFF.